A single sample gave rise to the 6 T cell receptor beta chains below, sequenced in a study of regulatory T cells. General study results and limits: In CD3G-deficient patients, conventional CD4+ T cells were enriched for hydrophobic CDR3 residues at positions 6 and 7.

These receptors' targets are unknown. Amplification used 52 TRBV primers and 13 TRBJ primers. Sequencing was performed with immunoSEQ multiplex PCR; in TCRdb, only in-frame clones are kept and a portion is missing. The sample contains about 23,000 clones, about 88% of which appear only once. The source material was conventional CD4+ T cells sorted from blood. The source is a child under 18 with CD3G deficiency.

V and J are TRBV18 and TRBJ2-7, with 14 bases aligning to TRBD2. The CDR3 contains 15 residues. CDR1 is KGHSH and CDR2 is LQKENI in the germline V gene. The V segment lost 5 bases and the J segment 5 bases; nucleotides outside the gene matches: 5. CDR3 nucleotide sequence: TGTGCCAGCTCATCTGGACTAGCGGGAGGAAACGAGCAGTACTTC. Translation gives CASSSGLAGGNEQYF.

The chain combines TRBV6-1 with TRBJ2-6; 7 nucleotides align to TRBD1. The J segment lost 2 bases and the V segment lost 4 bases, leaving 5 bases of the junction unmatched. Per germline, CDR1 MNHNS and CDR2 SASEGT. The CDR3 sequence is 16 residues long. The CDR3 nucleotides are TGTGCCAGCAGTGTCGTACAGGGGACTGGGGCCAACGTCCTGACTTTC. Protein sequence: CASSVVQGTGANVLTF.

The J gene is TRBJ2-1, the V gene TRBV7-9; D possibly matches TRBD1 or TRBD2 (5 bases each). The germline CDR1 and CDR2 sequences are SEHNR and FQNEAQ (reference sequence). The CDR3 loop spans 16 amino acids. Deletions cut 4 bases from V and 2 bases from J, with 15 bases between. The CDR3 spells CASSWGWGQTYNEQFF. DNA of the CDR3: TGTGCCAGCAGCTGGGGGTGGGGCCAGACCTACAATGAGCAGTTCTTC.

This rearrangement joins TRBV23-1 to TRBJ1-1; 10 bases are shared with TRBD1. TRBV23-1 is designated an ORF whose function remains uncertain. The CDR3 spans 15 residues. The trim removed 3 bases at V and 2 bases at J, leaving 3 bases unmatched. The CDR3 DNA is TGCGCCAGCAGTCAGTCGACAGGGGGCAACACTGAAGCTTTCTTT. Its translation: CASSQSTGGNTEAFF.

This clone was observed once. This chain uses TRBV28 with TRBJ2-7; no clear D gene. The germline V and J ends were trimmed by 3 bases and 0 bases, with 6 bases remaining between them. The V gene's germline CDR1 is MDHEN and CDR2 SYDVKM. This CDR3 has 13 amino acids. The CDR3 sequence: CASSFSGSYEQYF. The CDR3 DNA reads TGTGCCAGCAGTTTTTCAGGCTCCTACGAGCAGTACTTC. The variable domain in full, completed from reference TRBV28 and TRBJ2-7, reads DVKVTQSSRYLVKRTGEKVFLECVQDMDHENMFWYRQDPGLGLRLIYFSYDVKMKEKGDIPEGYSVSREKKERFSLILESASTNQTSMYLCASSFSGSYEQYFGPGTRLTVT.

The chain couples TRBV7-8 to TRBJ2-1, with 10 bases that match TRBD2. The CDR3 totals 15 residues. Germline CDR1 is SGHVS and CDR2 is FQNEAQ. Unmatched junction bases numbered 8, after V lost 5 bases and J lost 7 bases. The DNA for the CDR3 is TGTGCCAGCAGCCTAGAAGCGGGAGGGATAAATGAGCAGTTCTTC. It codes for CASSLEAGGINEQFF. Full variable domain (outside the CDR3, taken from reference TRBV7-8 and TRBJ2-1): GAGVSQSPRYKVAKRGQDVALRCDPISGHVSLFWYQQALGQGPEFLTYFQNEAQLDKSGLPSDRFFAERPEGSVSTLKIQRTQQEDSAVYLCASSLEAGGINEQFFGPGTRLTVL.